This TCR beta chain derives from a study of T cell responses to AZD1222 COVID-19 vaccine. Whole-study context: Researchers grouped second doses given at about 4 or about 12 weeks into one pool. Study-wide findings and caveats: A reported finding is that nearly half of spike-specific TCRs target unmutated variant regions.

Comments on this clone: The target antigen is unknown.

The data were produced by immunoSEQ multiplex PCR, yet TCRdb's version contains in-frame clones alone and is incomplete. The sample holds 90,000 to 100,000 clones; 85% to 90% are singletons and the top ten take around 7%. The CDR3 totals 15 residues. The germline gives CDR1 LGHDT, CDR2 YNNKEL (reference sequence). J gave up 3 bases and V 1 base, and 2 bases lay outside the gene matches. The starting material was peripheral blood, obtained on day 0 of AZD1222 vaccination. The clonotype comes from an adult in good health. The chain has TRBV3-1 (or the pseudogene TRBV3-2) and TRBJ2-1, with 8 bases identical to TRBD2. In nucleotides, the CDR3 is TGTGCCAGCAGCCAAGCGGGAGGGAACTACAATGAGCAGTTCTTC. This encodes CASSQAGGNYNEQFF.